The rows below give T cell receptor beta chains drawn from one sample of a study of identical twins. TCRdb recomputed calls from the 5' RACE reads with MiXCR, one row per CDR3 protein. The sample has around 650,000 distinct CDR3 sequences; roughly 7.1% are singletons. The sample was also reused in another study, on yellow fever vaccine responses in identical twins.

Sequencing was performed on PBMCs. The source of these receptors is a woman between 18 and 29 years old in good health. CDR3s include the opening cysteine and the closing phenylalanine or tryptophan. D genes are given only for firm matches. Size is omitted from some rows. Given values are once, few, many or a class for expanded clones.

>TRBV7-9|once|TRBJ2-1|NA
CASSSDGDNEQFF
TGTGCCAGCAGCTCGGACGGAGACAATGAGCAGTTCTTC
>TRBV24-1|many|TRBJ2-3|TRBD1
CATSDLGTAFGTDTQYF
TGTGCCACCAGTGATTTGGGGACAGCGTTCGGGACAGATACGCAGTATTTT
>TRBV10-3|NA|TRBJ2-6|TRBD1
CAISDGTGASGANVLTF
TGTGCCATCAGTGACGGGACAGGGGCCTCTGGGGCCAACGTCCTGACTTTC
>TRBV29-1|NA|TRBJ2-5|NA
CSVLAGQETQYF
TGCAGCGTTCTGGCAGGCCAAGAGACCCAGTACTTC
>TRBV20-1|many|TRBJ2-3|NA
CSARAGGPTDTQYF
TGCAGTGCTAGAGCGGGGGGCCCCACAGATACGCAGTATTTT
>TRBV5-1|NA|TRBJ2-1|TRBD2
CASSLLAGGQYRYNEQFF
TGCGCCAGCAGCTTACTAGCGGGAGGGCAATATCGCTACAATGAGCAGTTCTTC
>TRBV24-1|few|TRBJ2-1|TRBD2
CATGSSAGEDNEQFF
TGTGCCACCGGATCATCAGCGGGAGAGGACAATGAGCAGTTCTTC
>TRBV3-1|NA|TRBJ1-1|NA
CASSQGERGTEAFF
TGTGCCAGCAGCCAGGGTGAGAGGGGGACTGAAGCTTTCTTT
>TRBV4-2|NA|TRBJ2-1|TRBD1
CASSQVVEVGQGDEQFF
TGTGCCAGCAGCCAAGTAGTCGAAGTTGGACAGGGGGACGAGCAGTTCTTC
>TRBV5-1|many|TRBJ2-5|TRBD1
CASTTGGEETQYF
TGCGCCAGCACGACAGGGGGCGAAGAGACCCAGTACTTC
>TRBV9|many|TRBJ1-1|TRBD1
CASSAASQGARNTEAFF
TGTGCCAGCAGCGCAGCATCTCAGGGGGCGAGGAACACTGAAGCTTTCTTT
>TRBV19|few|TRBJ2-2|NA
CASPLGLMNTGELFF
TGTGCCTCGCCCTTGGGACTGATGAACACCGGGGAGCTGTTTTTT
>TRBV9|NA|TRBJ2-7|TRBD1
CASSADRDRSAGEQYF
TGTGCCAGCAGCGCCGACCGGGACAGATCTGCAGGGGAGCAGTACTTC
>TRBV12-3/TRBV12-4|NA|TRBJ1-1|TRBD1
CASSLGTVGTEAFF
TGTGCCAGCAGCCTGGGGACAGTGGGCACTGAAGCTTTCTTT
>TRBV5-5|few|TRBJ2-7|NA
CASSLSFPDEQYF
TGTGCCAGCAGCTTGTCTTTTCCGGACGAGCAGTACTTC